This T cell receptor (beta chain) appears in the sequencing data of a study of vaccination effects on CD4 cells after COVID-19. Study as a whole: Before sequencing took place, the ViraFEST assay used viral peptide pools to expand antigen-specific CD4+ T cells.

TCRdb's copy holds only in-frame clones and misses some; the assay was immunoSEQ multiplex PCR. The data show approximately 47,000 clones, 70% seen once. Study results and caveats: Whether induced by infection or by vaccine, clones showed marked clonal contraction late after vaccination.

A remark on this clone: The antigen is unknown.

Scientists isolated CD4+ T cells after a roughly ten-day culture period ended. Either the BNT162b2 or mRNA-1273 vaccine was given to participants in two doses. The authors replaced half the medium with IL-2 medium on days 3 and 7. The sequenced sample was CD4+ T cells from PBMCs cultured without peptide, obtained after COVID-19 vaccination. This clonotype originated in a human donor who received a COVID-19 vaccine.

CDR3: CASSQDGNLGVRDSGANVLTF. The CDR3 coding sequence is TGTGCCAGCAGCCAAGATGGTAATCTTGGGGTCCGGGACTCTGGGGCCAACGTCCTGACTTTC. The chain combines TRBV3-1 (or the pseudogene TRBV3-2) with TRBJ2-6; possibly TRBD2 for D (5 bases). The V end was cut by 0 bases, the J end by 0 bases, with 21 bases between. Per the germline V gene, CDR1 is LGHDT and CDR2 is YNNKEL (reference sequence). The CDR3 extends over 21 amino acids.